This entry is about one T cell receptor beta chain. Its antigen is currently unknown. The CDR3 length is 16 residues. Germline V gives CDR1 MNHEY, CDR2 SMNVEV (reference sequence). V shed 6 bases and J shed 2 bases, with 19 bases lying between them. This entry is derived from a study of T-cell reconstitution after alpha-beta-depleted transplantation in children. Study-wide findings and caveats: T-cell counts and diversity at one year post-transplant came mainly from newly produced T cells.

It was with unique molecular identifiers that the TCRbeta library was prepared. Using its own MiXCR run on the PCR reads, TCRdb lists one record per CDR3 protein. Of about 830,000 distinct CDR3 sequences detected, under 20% appear once; the ten largest clones hold roughly 5%. The receptor was isolated from a male patient aged 10 to 17 who had a stem cell transplant for acute lymphoblastic leukemia, so the T cells may come from the graft donor. Sequenced here: PBMCs, mostly from graft donor cells, sampled 360 days after TCRalphabeta/CD19-depleted stem cell transplant. V gene TRBV27 combines with J gene TRBJ1-1; D call uncertain. The CDR3 sequence is CASSLGPRSINTEAFF. The DNA for the CDR3 is TGTGCCAGCAGCCTTGGACCGAGGTCGATAAACACTGAAGCTTTCTTT.